The 10 T cell receptor beta chains listed next were all sequenced from one sample in a study of blood T cell repertoires in COVID-19. Here immunoSEQ multiplex PCR was the method, and the copy in TCRdb shows in-frame clones only, minus some. The sample records some 180,000 clones, about four fifths being singletons. Sequenced: peripheral blood. These receptors were obtained from a woman aged 55-75 years with COVID-19, enrolled during active disease.

J is TRBJ2-1 and V is TRBV6-5; TRBD2 aligns across 13 bases. The CDR3 loop spans 15 amino acids. V was pared by 2 bases and J by 7 bases, with 2 bases of the junction left unmatched. In germline, CDR1 is MNHEY, CDR2 SVGAGI. The CDR3 DNA is TGTGCCAGCAGTTACCGGGGACTAGCGGGGAATGAGCAGTTCTTC. Its protein product is CASSYRGLAGNEQFF.

This clone has just a few counts. The genes are TRBV19 and TRBJ1-1, with D maybe TRBD1 (6 bases). The CDR3 runs to 16 residues. Trimming removed 4 bases from V and 0 bases from J, with 15 bases in between. CDR1 is LNHDA and CDR2 is SQIVND in the germline V gene (reference sequence). In nucleotides, the CDR3 is TGTGCCAGTAGTAGAGAGGGCAGGGGCCTGAACACTGAAGCTTTCTTT. This encodes CASSREGRGLNTEAFF.

J is TRBJ1-1 and V is TRBV30; D unclear. Trimming removed 1 base at V and 7 bases at J, with 10 bases between. The CDR3 length is 12 residues. The germline gives CDR1 GTSNPN, CDR2 SVGIG (reference sequence). CDR3 sequence reads: CAWSEVRSEAFF. CDR3 nucleotides: TGTGCCTGGAGTGAGGTGCGGAGTGAAGCTTTCTTT.

V usage is TRBV5-4 and J usage is TRBJ2-1, with TRBD2 matching over 8 bases. The germline gives CDR1 SGHNT, CDR2 YYREEE (reference sequence). CDR3 size: 15 residues. V gave up 3 bases and J gave up 4 bases; unmatched junction bases: 6. CDR3 bases: TGTGCCAGCAGCTCTACTAGCGGCCCATACAATGAGCAGTTCTTC. It specifies CASSSTSGPYNEQFF. The whole variable domain, filled in from reference TRBV5-4 and TRBJ2-1, reads ETGVTQSPTHLIKTRGQQVTLRCSSQSGHNTVSWYQQALGQGPQFIFQYYREEENGRGNFPPRFSGLQFPNYSSELNVNALELDDSALYLCASSSTSGPYNEQFFGPGTRLTVL.

The rearrangement uses TRBV29-1 and TRBJ2-1, with 14 bases lining up with TRBD2. CDR3 length equals 13 residues. The V gene's germline CDR1 is SQVTM and CDR2 ANQGSEA. The V gene end was trimmed by 6 bases and the J gene end by 7 bases; junction bases not matched to a gene: 2. CDR3: CSVGTSGRNEQFF. Here the CDR3 DNA reads TGCAGCGTGGGGACTAGCGGGAGAAATGAGCAGTTCTTC.

This clone has more than one count but fewer than ten. Its ends do not fully match the called genes, so a read error is possible. V and J are TRBV6-6 and TRBJ2-1; maybe TRBD1 (5 bases). CDR3 length equals 13 residues. CDR1 and CDR2 from the germline V gene are MNHNY and SVGAGI (reference sequence). CDR3 in DNA: TGTGCCAGCAGTGACAGTAGCTCGTCCAAATTCCTCTTC. Translated: CASSDSSSSKFLF.

This clone is a singleton in its sample. J is TRBJ2-2 and V is TRBV28, with D possibly being TRBD2 (6 bases). The V gene lost 5 bases and the J gene lost 7 bases, with 17 bases spanning the gap. The germline CDR1 and CDR2 sequences are MDHEN and SYDVKM. The CDR3 covers 15 residues. CDR3 amino acids: CASSELAGSGGELFF. CDR3 nucleotide sequence: TGTGCCAGCAGTGAACTAGCCGGCAGCGGCGGGGAGCTGTTTTTT.

The V gene is TRBV15, the J gene TRBJ2-3, with D unresolved. Germline CDR1 is LNHNV and CDR2 is YYDKDF (reference sequence). Trimming removed 0 bases from V and 4 bases from J, with 8 bases in between. The CDR3 contains 14 residues. The CDR3 is CATSRDQSADTQYF. The CDR3 DNA reads as TGTGCCACCAGCAGAGATCAGTCCGCAGATACGCAGTATTTT.

This chain joins TRBV10-2 and TRBJ1-1, with a tentative D call TRBD1 (5 bases). V was clipped by 0 bases and J by 1 base, with 21 bases between them. This CDR3 region has 19 residues. Germline CDR1 is WSHSY and CDR2 is SAAADI. The CDR3 is CASSESRKGIWGENTEAFF. DNA of the CDR3: TGCGCCAGCAGTGAGTCGAGGAAAGGTATTTGGGGGGAGAACACTGAAGCTTTCTTT.

The chain joins TRBV27 to TRBJ1-4; D may be TRBD1 (5 bases). This CDR3 region has 13 residues. The germline V and J ends were trimmed by 6 bases and 4 bases, with 9 bases remaining between them. Germline values: CDR1 MNHEY, CDR2 SMNVEV (reference sequence). CDR3 residues: CASRFRGNEKLFF. The CDR3, as DNA: TGTGCCAGCAGATTTAGGGGTAATGAAAAACTGTTTTTT.